A single TCR beta chain is shown here with its context. The data originate from a study of cytotoxic CD8 clonotypes in ibrutinib-treated CLL. Study information: Of a cohort that held ten to twelve relapsed/refractory and around 16 treatment-naive patients, approximately 18 were IGHV unmutated. Once treatment had gone on for a median of 12 months, range 6 to 36, response samples were drawn.

Generated by immunoSEQ multiplex PCR, the TCRdb table keeps only in-frame clones and is missing some. The sample includes approximately 350,000 clones, 60% to 80% of them seen just once. The germline V gene has CDR1 SGHNT and CDR2 YYREEE (reference sequence). CDR3 length: 15 amino acids. The germline V and J ends were trimmed by 0 bases and 3 bases, with 13 bases remaining between them. The specimen comprised PBMCs, sampled after 36 months of ibrutinib treatment. The sequence came from a human donor with chronic lymphocytic leukemia. This sequence joins TRBV5-4 and TRBJ2-7; D possibly corresponds to TRBD2 (6 bases). In DNA form, the CDR3 reads TGTGCCAGCAGCTTGGTAGGGACGGGGGTCTACGAGCAGTACTTC. This translates into CASSLVGTGVYEQYF.